The 28 T cell receptor beta chains presented below share a single source sample, sequenced in a study of blood T cell repertoires in COVID-19. Profiled with immunoSEQ multiplex PCR; TCRdb holds only in-frame clones, not every one. Of over 40,000 clones listed, 85% to 90% are singletons. Sequencing input: peripheral blood. The receptors were gathered from a human donor in a cohort sampled during active COVID-19.

There are a few counts of this clone. The chain employs TRBV5-5 and TRBJ1-2, with 8 bases aligning to TRBD1. The CDR3 totals 14 residues. Germline trimming cut 4 bases from V and 6 bases from J; bases unmatched to any gene: 8. The germline gives CDR1 SGHKS, CDR2 YYEKEE (reference sequence). The CDR3 loop is CASSGPDRANGYTF. As DNA, the CDR3 is TGTGCCAGCAGCGGGCCGGACAGGGCGAATGGCTACACCTTC.

The chain is built from TRBV11-3 and TRBJ2-1; a weak D match, TRBD1 (5 bases). Germline V CDR1 and CDR2: SGHNT, YENEEA. V was cut by 1 base and J by 1 base, with 8 bases left in between. CDR3 length equals 15 residues. The CDR3 DNA follows: TGTGCCAGCAGCTTAGTGAAGGGGTCCTACAATGAGCAGTTCTTC. It translates to CASSLVKGSYNEQFF.

This clone was recorded only once. The V and J genes are TRBV7-8 and TRBJ2-3, with 9 positions matching TRBD1. Trimming took 1 base from V and 0 from J; bases not matched to a gene: 11. Per the germline V gene, CDR1 is SGHVS and CDR2 is FQNEAQ. The CDR3 runs 19 residues. CDR3 sequence (DNA): TGTGCCAGCAGCTTAGAACCCGGACAGGGGACTACAAGCACAGATACGCAGTATTTT. Translation: CASSLEPGQGTTSTDTQYF.

The gene calls are TRBV9 and TRBJ2-3, with TRBD2 matching over 7 bases. V was pared by 3 bases and J by 5 bases, with 6 bases of the junction left unmatched. The CDR3 consists of 14 residues. The germline gives CDR1 SGDLS, CDR2 YYNGEE. The CDR3 is CASSATSVGDTQYF. Written as DNA, the CDR3 is TGTGCCAGCAGCGCTACTAGCGTCGGAGATACGCAGTATTTT.

V and J are TRBV5-5 and TRBJ2-1, with 8 bases matching TRBD1. The CDR3 sequence is 16 residues long. The junction had 7 bases not matched to a gene; V was cut back by 0 bases and J by 5 bases. CDR1 SGHKS and CDR2 YYEKEE come from the germline V gene (reference sequence). In DNA, the CDR3 is TGTGCCAGCAGCTTGGTCGCAGGGGGCCTCGACAATGAGCAGTTCTTC. It translates to CASSLVAGGLDNEQFF.

The rearrangement uses TRBV7-2 and TRBJ1-5; 9 nucleotides match TRBD1. V dropped 5 bases and J dropped 9; count of bases not matched to a gene: 11. The CDR3 runs to 15 residues. Germline V gives CDR1 SGHTA, CDR2 FQGNSA. The CDR3 coding sequence is TGTGCCAGCAGCCAAGGAGGGACAGGGAATTGGCCCCAGCATTTT. This gives the protein CASSQGGTGNWPQHF.

The chain carries TRBV28 and TRBJ1-6; TRBD1 is a possible D gene (6 bases). V lost 7 bases and J 9 bases, leaving 10 bases between the germline ends. CDR3 length: 12 residues. From germline, CDR1 is MDHEN and CDR2 SYDVKM. This CDR3 is CASTGGASPLHF. The CDR3 DNA is TGTGCCAGCACGGGGGGGGCTTCACCCCTCCACTTT.

The V and J genes are TRBV10-3 and TRBJ2-7, with TRBD2 identical over 12 bases. Germline-derived CDR1 and CDR2 are ENHRY and SYGVKD. This CDR3 has 17 amino acids. V shed 2 bases, J shed 2 bases, and the junction held 7 bases outside the gene matches. The CDR3 nucleotides read TGTGCCATCAGTGAGCCCGTACTAGCGGGGGGCCCCTACGAGCAGTACTTC. Encoded protein: CAISEPVLAGGPYEQYF.

DNA for the CDR3: TGTGCCAGCTCACCCAGGAGCGGAGGGGAGACCCAGTACTTC. The encoded protein is CASSPRSGGETQYF. V is TRBV18 and J is TRBJ2-5; perhaps TRBD2 as D (6 bases). The CDR3 is made up of 14 amino acids. Germline V gene lookup returns CDR1 KGHSH and CDR2 LQKENI. The V and J ends lost 3 bases and 5 bases respectively, with 13 bases between them.

This clone was picked up a small number of times. The chain combines TRBV7-6 with TRBJ1-3, with D perhaps TRBD1 (6 bases). CDR3 length equals 14 residues. V was pared by 4 bases and J by 2 bases, with 9 bases between. Germline V gives CDR1 SGHVS, CDR2 FNYEAQ. The CDR3: CASSYRTAGNTIYF. The CDR3 coding sequence is TGTGCCAGCAGCTATCGGACAGCTGGAAACACCATATATTTT.

The chain employs TRBV21-1 and TRBJ1-1. TRBV21-1 is annotated as a pseudogene. The CDR3 is made up of 14 amino acids. The DNA for the CDR3 is TGTGCCAGCACCTCTGGCGGCATGAACACTGAAGCTTTCTTT. This gives the protein CASTSGGMNTEAFF.

The rearrangement uses TRBV18 and TRBJ2-1; 12 nucleotides line up with TRBD2. This CDR3 has 19 residues. V gave up 4 bases and J gave up 0 bases; unmatched junction bases: 10. Germline CDR1 reads KGHSH; CDR2 reads LQKENI. CDR3 DNA sequence: TGTGCCAGCTCACTACAGGGGGTGACTAGCGGGAGCTCCTACAATGAGCAGTTCTTC. Translated: CASSLQGVTSGSSYNEQFF.

The V gene is TRBV6-2 or TRBV6-3, the J gene TRBJ2-1; a possible D gene is TRBD2 (6 bases). V was cut by 6 bases and J by 6 bases, with 24 bases left in between. CDR1 is MNHEY, CDR2 SVGEGT, per germline. The length of the CDR3 is 17 residues. The CDR3 sequence: CASSPPRAGRGSNEQFF. For the CDR3, the DNA is TGTGCCAGCAGCCCTCCCCGGGCGGGGCGGGGAAGCAATGAGCAGTTCTTC.

This chain uses TRBV5-4 with TRBJ2-2; 14 bases agree with TRBD2. Trimming removed 10 bases from V and 0 bases from J; junction bases left unmatched: 8. This CDR3 is 17 amino acids long. CDR1 SGHNT and CDR2 YYREEE come from the germline V gene (reference sequence). This CDR3 is CASSRGLAGANTGELFF. CDR3 nucleotide sequence: TGTGCCTCCAGCAGGGGACTAGCGGGGGCGAACACCGGGGAGCTGTTTTTT.

The chain employs TRBV5-8 and TRBJ2-1; 8 nucleotides line up with TRBD2. Germline V gene lookup returns CDR1 SGHTS and CDR2 YDEGEE. The CDR3 extends over 15 amino acids. V lost 4 bases, J lost 3 bases, and 6 bases stayed unmatched. The CDR3 loop reads CASSPMGLGYNEQFF. DNA of the CDR3: TGTGCCAGCAGCCCGATGGGACTAGGCTACAATGAGCAGTTCTTC. The full variable domain, completed using reference TRBV5-8 and TRBJ2-1, is EAGVTQSPTHLIKTRGQQATLRCSPISGHTSVYWYQQALGLGLQFLLWYDEGEERNRGNFPPRFSGRQFPNYSSELNVNALELEDSALYLCASSPMGLGYNEQFFGPGTRLTVL.

The V call is TRBV3-1 (or the pseudogene TRBV3-2), the J call TRBJ2-5, with 14 positions matching TRBD2. CDR1 is LGHDT, CDR2 YNNKEL, per germline (reference sequence). The CDR3 runs 15 residues. V trimming: 4 bases; J trimming: 4 bases; junction bases outside the gene matches: 2. The CDR3 DNA follows: TGTGCCAGCAGCCCAGGGACTAGCGGGGGAGAGACCCAGTACTTC. This codes for CASSPGTSGGETQYF.

The chain couples TRBV3-1 (or the pseudogene TRBV3-2) to TRBJ1-5; a weak D match, TRBD1 (5 bases). With 4 bases removed from V and 2 bases from J, the gap between germline ends came to 12 bases. The germline V gene has CDR1 LGHDT and CDR2 YNNKEL (reference sequence). The CDR3 contains 15 residues. This CDR3 reads CASSPSGGGNQPQHF. CDR3 sequence (DNA): TGTGCCAGCAGCCCTTCGGGGGGAGGCAATCAGCCCCAGCATTTT.

V usage is TRBV5-1 and J usage is TRBJ2-7; 7 bases are a match to TRBD1. This CDR3 has 15 residues. V lost 1 base, J lost 0 bases, and 4 bases stayed unmatched. The germline V gene has CDR1 SGHRS and CDR2 YFSETQ. The DNA for the CDR3 is TGCGCCAGCAGCTTGAAAGGGGGCCTCTCCTACGAGCAGTACTTC. Its protein is CASSLKGGLSYEQYF.

CDR3 region: CASSEPPDRVGQPQHF. For the CDR3, the DNA is TGTGCCAGCAGTGAACCTCCTGACAGGGTAGGCCAGCCCCAGCATTTT. This chain joins TRBV6-1 and TRBJ1-5, with 7 bases aligning to TRBD1. Looked up from germline, CDR1 is MNHNS and CDR2 is SASEGT. The V and J ends lost 2 bases and 7 bases, in that order; junction bases with no gene match: 11. The CDR3 totals 16 residues.

CDR3 protein: CASSLGQTGETQYF. The CDR3 bases are TGTGCCAGCAGCTTAGGGCAGACCGGTGAGACCCAGTACTTC. This chain connects TRBV7-3 to TRBJ2-5; D gene unclear. The CDR3 length is 14 residues. V was pared by 2 bases and J by 5 bases, with 12 bases between. CDR1 SGHTA and CDR2 FQGTGA come from the germline V gene.

J is TRBJ1-1 and V is TRBV24-1; D remains ambiguous. Per germline, CDR1 KGHDR and CDR2 SFDVKD. Trimming shortened V by 4 bases and J by 4 bases, and 12 bases separated the two germline ends. CDR3 size: 14 residues. The CDR3 DNA follows: TGTGCCACCAGTGAGGCTGGCAGCGTCACTGAAGCTTTCTTT. The encoded protein is CATSEAGSVTEAFF.

This clone has a single count. The chain couples TRBV10-1 to TRBJ2-3, with D hard to call. Germline assignment: CDR1 WNHNN and CDR2 SYGVQD (reference sequence). This CDR3 region has 12 residues. Trimming stripped 4 bases from V and 0 bases from J, with 2 bases between. The CDR3 sequence is CASSVSTDTQYF. CDR3 sequence (DNA): TGCGCCAGCAGTGTAAGCACAGATACGCAGTATTTT.

The chain carries TRBV5-5 and TRBJ2-5; D is perhaps TRBD2 (6 bases). CDR1 is SGHKS, CDR2 YYEKEE, per germline (reference sequence). This CDR3 region has 14 residues. Trimming pared 1 base from V and 3 bases from J, leaving 10 bases between. Here the CDR3 DNA reads TGTGCCAGCAGCTTGACGGGGGTTGAAGAGACCCAGTACTTC. This codes for CASSLTGVEETQYF.

The chain joins TRBV5-4 to TRBJ2-5; 8 nucleotides line up with TRBD1. Looked up from germline, CDR1 is SGHNT and CDR2 is YYREEE (reference sequence). V lost 4 bases and J lost 5; bases outside the gene matches: 7. The CDR3 is 14 residues long. For the CDR3, the DNA is TGTGCCAGCAGCCTCCCGGACAGGGCGGAGACCCAGTACTTC. Translated, it gives CASSLPDRAETQYF. The variable domain in full, with the rest retrieved from reference TRBV5-4 and TRBJ2-5, is ETGVTQSPTHLIKTRGQQVTLRCSSQSGHNTVSWYQQALGQGPQFIFQYYREEENGRGNFPPRFSGLQFPNYSSELNVNALELDDSALYLCASSLPDRAETQYFGPGTRLLVL.

J is TRBJ2-1 and V is TRBV7-3, with 7 bases identical to TRBD2. Germline-derived CDR1 and CDR2 are SGHTA and FQGTGA. The V and J ends lost 2 bases and 8 bases, in that order; junction bases with no gene match: 6. The CDR3 is made up of 14 amino acids. Here the CDR3 reads CASSLGSGIDEQFF. CDR3 coding DNA: TGTGCCAGCAGCTTAGGAAGCGGGATCGATGAGCAGTTCTTC. Drawing the rest from reference TRBV7-3 and TRBJ2-1, the complete variable domain is GAGVSQTPSNKVTEKGKYVELRCDPISGHTALYWYRQSLGQGPEFLIYFQGTGAADDSGLPNDRFFAVRPEGSVSTLKIQRTERGDSAVYLCASSLGSGIDEQFFGPGTRLTVL.

CDR3 nucleotides: TGTGCCAGTAGCCAGGGAGGCGGCACAGATACGCAGTATTTT. Translated: CASSQGGGTDTQYF. The rearrangement uses TRBV19 and TRBJ2-3; perhaps TRBD2 as D (6 bases). CDR3 length equals 14 residues. CDR1 and CDR2 (germline): LNHDA, SQIVND (reference sequence). Trimming left V 6 bases short and J 1 base short, with 11 bases between.

The chain uses TRBV6-5 and TRBJ1-6; tentative D call: TRBD1 (6 bases). This CDR3 is 14 amino acids long. The V end lost 7 bases, the J end lost 6 bases, and 13 bases lay between the germline ends. Germline V gene sequence: CDR1 MNHEY, CDR2 SVGAGI. The CDR3 is CASTMGQVNSPLHF. The CDR3 DNA reads as TGTGCCAGCACGATGGGACAAGTTAATTCACCCCTCCACTTT.

The rearrangement uses TRBV14 and TRBJ1-4; TRBD1 might be the D (5 bases). The length of the CDR3 is 16 residues. In germline, CDR1 is SGHDN, CDR2 FVKESK. V was trimmed by 4 bases and J by 6 bases, leaving 18 bases between them. The CDR3 DNA is TGTGCCAGCAGCCCGGGGGTCCGTCAGGGCGATGAAAAACTGTTTTTT. Amino acid sequence: CASSPGVRQGDEKLFF.